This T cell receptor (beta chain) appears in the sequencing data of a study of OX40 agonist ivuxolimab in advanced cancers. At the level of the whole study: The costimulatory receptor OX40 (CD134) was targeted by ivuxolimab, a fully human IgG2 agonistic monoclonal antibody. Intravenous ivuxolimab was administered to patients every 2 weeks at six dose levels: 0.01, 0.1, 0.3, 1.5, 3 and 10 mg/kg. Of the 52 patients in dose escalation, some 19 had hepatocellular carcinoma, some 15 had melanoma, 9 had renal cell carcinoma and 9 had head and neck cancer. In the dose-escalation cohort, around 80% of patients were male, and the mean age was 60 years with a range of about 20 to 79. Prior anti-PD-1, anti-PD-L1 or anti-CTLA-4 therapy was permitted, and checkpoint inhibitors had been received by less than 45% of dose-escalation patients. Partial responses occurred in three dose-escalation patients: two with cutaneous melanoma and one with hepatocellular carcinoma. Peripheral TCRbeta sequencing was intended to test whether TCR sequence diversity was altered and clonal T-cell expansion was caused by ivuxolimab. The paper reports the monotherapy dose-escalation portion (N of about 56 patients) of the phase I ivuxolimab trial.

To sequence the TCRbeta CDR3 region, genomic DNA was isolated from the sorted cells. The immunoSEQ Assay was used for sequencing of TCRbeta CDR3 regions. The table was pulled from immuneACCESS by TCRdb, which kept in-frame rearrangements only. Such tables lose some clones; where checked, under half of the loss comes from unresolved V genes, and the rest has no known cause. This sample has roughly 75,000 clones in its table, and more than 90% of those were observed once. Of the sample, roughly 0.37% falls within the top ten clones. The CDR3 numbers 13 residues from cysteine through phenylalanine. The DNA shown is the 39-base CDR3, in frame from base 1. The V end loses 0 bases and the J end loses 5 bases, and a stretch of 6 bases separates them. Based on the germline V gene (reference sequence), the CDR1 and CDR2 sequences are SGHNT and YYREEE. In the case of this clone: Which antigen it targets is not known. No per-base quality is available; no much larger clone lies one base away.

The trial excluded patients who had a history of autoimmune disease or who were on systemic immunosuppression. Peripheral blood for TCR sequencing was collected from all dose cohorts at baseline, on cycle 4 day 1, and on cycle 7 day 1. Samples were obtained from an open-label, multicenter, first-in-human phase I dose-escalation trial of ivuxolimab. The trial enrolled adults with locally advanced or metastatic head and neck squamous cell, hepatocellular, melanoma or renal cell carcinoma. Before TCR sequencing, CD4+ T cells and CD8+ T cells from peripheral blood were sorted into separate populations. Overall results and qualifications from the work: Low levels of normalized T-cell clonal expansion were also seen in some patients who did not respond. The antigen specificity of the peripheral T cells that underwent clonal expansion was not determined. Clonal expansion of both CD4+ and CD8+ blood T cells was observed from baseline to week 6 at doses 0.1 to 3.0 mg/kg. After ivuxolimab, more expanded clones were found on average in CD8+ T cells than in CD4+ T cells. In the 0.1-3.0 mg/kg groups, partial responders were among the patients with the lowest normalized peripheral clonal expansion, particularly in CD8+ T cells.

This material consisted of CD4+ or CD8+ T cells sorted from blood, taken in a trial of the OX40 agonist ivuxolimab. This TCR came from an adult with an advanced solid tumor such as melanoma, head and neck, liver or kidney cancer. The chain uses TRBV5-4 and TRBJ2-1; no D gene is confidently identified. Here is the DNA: TGTGCCAGCAGCTTGGGACAAGACAATGAGCAGTTCTTC. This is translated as CASSLGQDNEQFF.